This passage covers 21 T cell receptor beta chains from one sample sequenced in a study of beta chain features in type 1 diabetes. The whole isolated RNA underwent reverse transcription, so sequencing captured expressed TCRB transcripts. TCRdb's copy holds only in-frame clones and misses some; the assay was immunoSEQ multiplex PCR. The data hold some 410,000 clones, with roughly 14% observed a single time. Input material: naive CD4+ T cells from blood. Source of these receptors: a man between 25 and 39 years old in good health.

This clone was observed a handful of times. V and J are TRBV20-1 and TRBJ2-3; unclear D gene. Germline loops: CDR1 DFQATT, CDR2 SNEGSKA (reference sequence). CDR3 size: 9 residues. CDR3 protein: CSTTDTQYF. The DNA of the CDR3 is TGCAGCACCACAGATACGCAGTATTTT.

This clone was found a few times. The J gene is TRBJ1-2, the V gene TRBV30; D possibly corresponds to TRBD1 (5 bases). CDR1 GTSNPN and CDR2 SVGIG come from the germline V gene (reference sequence). The CDR3 length is 14 residues. Trimming shortened V by 0 bases and J by 8 bases, and 16 bases separated the two germline ends. The CDR3 sequence is CAWSVGVEGGGYTF. In DNA, the CDR3 is TGTGCCTGGAGTGTAGGGGTTGAGGGAGGAGGCTACACCTTC.

This clone was seen more than once but under ten times. The chain couples TRBV30 to TRBJ2-1; no clear D. The CDR3 is made up of 14 amino acids. Looked up from germline, CDR1 is GTSNPN and CDR2 is SVGIG (reference sequence). The V end was cut by 0 bases, the J end by 5 bases, with 11 bases between. The CDR3 DNA is TGTGCCTGGAGTGTAGGGCAGAGTAACAATGAGCAGTTCTTC. Translation gives CAWSVGQSNNEQFF.

In its sample, this clone was seen a few times. CDR3 sequence (DNA): TGTGCCAGCAGTTTGGGTTACGAGCAGTTCTTC. Its protein product is CASSLGYEQFF. J is TRBJ2-1 and V is TRBV6-5; D gene unclear. CDR1 is MNHEY, CDR2 SVGAGI, per germline. The CDR3 runs to 11 residues. Trimming pared 4 bases from V and 10 bases from J, leaving 8 bases between.

This clone was observed a few times. The sample has other DNA sequences that encode this CDR3 too. The chain combines TRBV20-1 with TRBJ2-1, with D unclear. CDR1 is DFQATT, CDR2 SNEGSKA, per germline (reference sequence). Trimming left V 2 bases short and J 5 bases short, with 4 bases between. CDR3 length: 11 residues. The CDR3, as DNA: TGCAGTGCTAGAAGGAACAATGAGCAGTTCTTC. Its translation: CSARRNNEQFF.

This clone occurred a few times. The CDR3 sequence is CASRMLDNEKLFF. The CDR3 region has the DNA TGTGCCAGTCGAATGCTGGATAATGAAAAACTGTTTTTT. This chain uses TRBV19 with TRBJ1-4, with no clear D. CDR3 length equals 13 residues. Germline assignment: CDR1 LNHDA and CDR2 SQIVND (reference sequence). Trimming took 8 bases from V and 4 from J, leaving 11 bases between them.

This rearrangement joins TRBV2 to TRBJ2-5, with no clear D. The V gene lost 5 bases and the J gene lost 2 bases, with 3 bases spanning the gap. The germline CDR1 and CDR2 sequences are SNHLY and FYNNEI. The CDR3 spans 11 residues. The CDR3 loop reads CASSTQETQYF. In nucleotides, the CDR3 is TGTGCCAGCAGTACACAAGAGACCCAGTACTTC.

This clone appeared a single time. V gene TRBV7-2 combines with J gene TRBJ2-7; tentatively, D is TRBD1 (5 bases). Germline values: CDR1 SGHTA, CDR2 FQGNSA. The CDR3 consists of 17 residues. V lost 0 bases and J lost 2, with 17 bases in between. CDR3 coding DNA: TGTGCCAGCAGCTTAGCGCCTATCACAGGTATAACCTACGAGCAGTACTTC. Protein product: CASSLAPITGITYEQYF.

Note on this clone: This CDR3 is also generated by other DNA sequences in the sample. The chain combines TRBV30 with TRBJ2-3; D unresolved. The CDR3 spans 13 residues. The ends were cut back, 2 bases at V and 0 bases at J, with 6 bases in the middle. Germline V gene lookup returns CDR1 GTSNPN and CDR2 SVGIG (reference sequence). CDR3 sequence (DNA): TGTGCCTGGAGTTTTGGTAGCACAGATACGCAGTATTTT. This codes for CAWSFGSTDTQYF.

This clone turned up a few times. V gene TRBV29-1 combines with J gene TRBJ2-1; D is possibly TRBD1 (6 bases). Germline-derived CDR1 and CDR2 are SQVTM and ANQGSEA. The CDR3 contains 15 residues. V lost 6 bases, J lost 1 base, and 16 bases lay in between. The CDR3 loop is CSVGGQLSSYNEQFF. CDR3 DNA: TGCAGCGTCGGAGGACAGTTGAGTTCCTACAATGAGCAGTTCTTC.

This clone was seen a few times. This chain connects TRBV9 to TRBJ2-1; TRBD1 aligns across 7 bases. The V segment lost 3 bases and the J segment 4 bases; nucleotides outside the gene matches: 10. Germline V CDR1 and CDR2: SGDLS, YYNGEE. The CDR3 length is 16 residues. The CDR3 DNA reads as TGTGCCAGCAGCGCCCCAAGAGAGGGGGCTTACAATGAGCAGTTCTTC. Translating gives CASSAPREGAYNEQFF.

This sequence joins TRBV7-2 and TRBJ2-7; D remains ambiguous. Germline assignment: CDR1 SGHTA and CDR2 FQGNSA. The CDR3 runs 14 residues. Trimming pared 2 bases from V and 2 bases from J, leaving 10 bases between. CDR3 in DNA: TGTGCCAGCAGCTTATCTGCAGCCACCTACGAGCAGTACTTC. This translates into CASSLSAATYEQYF. The variable domain in full, with the rest retrieved from reference TRBV7-2 and TRBJ2-7, is GAGVSQSPSNKVTEKGKDVELRCDPISGHTALYWYRQSLGQGLEFLIYFQGNSAPDKSGLPSDRFSAERTGGSVSTLTIQRTQQEDSAVYLCASSLSAATYEQYFGPGTRLTVT.

Only a few counts were recorded for this clone. The gene calls are TRBV30 and TRBJ1-1, with 11 bases identical to TRBD1. The J segment lost 3 bases and the V segment lost 0 bases, leaving 27 bases of the junction unmatched. The CDR3 spans 23 residues. From germline, CDR1 is GTSNPN and CDR2 SVGIG (reference sequence). CDR3 DNA: TGTGCCTGGAGTGTATTCGGGTATGCGGACAGGGGGCCGCAGAGGGTGAGTCACACTGAAGCTTTCTTT. This translates into CAWSVFGYADRGPQRVSHTEAFF.

The rearrangement joins TRBV14 to TRBJ2-4, with D unclear. CDR3 length: 13 residues. V shed 4 bases and J shed 8 bases, with 12 bases lying between them. The germline gives CDR1 SGHDN, CDR2 FVKESK. The CDR3 nucleotides are TGTGCCAGCAGCCCCACCACGAGTTACATTCAGTACTTC. Translating it yields CASSPTTSYIQYF.

This sequence joins TRBV13 and TRBJ1-2; perhaps TRBD1 as D (6 bases). The CDR3 runs 14 residues. The V end lost 5 bases, the J end lost 4 bases, and 14 bases lay between the germline ends. CDR1 and CDR2 from the germline V gene are PRHDT and FYEKMQ (reference sequence). This chain's CDR3 is CASSPQQGPYGYTF. DNA for the CDR3: TGTGCCAGCAGCCCCCAACAGGGACCCTATGGCTACACCTTC. The complete variable domain, with remaining parts taken from reference TRBV13 and TRBJ1-2, reads AAGVIQSPRHLIKEKRETATLKCYPIPRHDTVYWYQQGPGQDPQFLISFYEKMQSDKGSIPDRFSAQQFSDYHSELNMSSLELGDSALYFCASSPQQGPYGYTFGSGTRLTVV.

The sample holds a few counts of this clone. The chain has TRBV20-1 and TRBJ2-7; D call uncertain. CDR3 size: 11 residues. The V gene's germline CDR1 is DFQATT and CDR2 SNEGSKA (reference sequence). Deletions cut 4 bases from V and 3 bases from J, with 7 bases between. The CDR3 sequence is CSATADYEQYF. The CDR3 bases are TGCAGTGCTACTGCCGACTACGAGCAGTACTTC.

The chain employs TRBV19 and TRBJ2-1; TRBD2 matches at 8 bases. Germline CDR1 LNHDA, CDR2 SQIVND (reference sequence). The CDR3 sequence is 14 residues long. Germline trimming cut 6 bases from V and 7 bases from J; bases unmatched to any gene: 8. The chain's CDR3 is CASRGELADNEQFF. In nucleotides, the CDR3 is TGTGCCAGTAGGGGTGAACTAGCGGATAATGAGCAGTTCTTC.

The sample holds a few counts of this clone. J is TRBJ2-1 and V is TRBV5-4; D remains ambiguous. The CDR3 consists of 14 residues. The germline V gene has CDR1 SGHNT and CDR2 YYREEE (reference sequence). Trimming stripped 4 bases from V and 7 bases from J, with 15 bases between. The CDR3 sequence is CASSTGPARNEQFF. The CDR3, as DNA: TGTGCCAGCAGCACGGGTCCCGCTCGGAATGAGCAGTTCTTC.

V usage is TRBV6-5 and J usage is TRBJ1-2; D call uncertain. The CDR3 totals 14 residues. Per germline, CDR1 MNHEY and CDR2 SVGAGI. Trimming removed 0 bases from V and 1 base from J, with 6 bases in between. The CDR3 is CASSYSLVNYGYTF. In nucleotides, the CDR3 is TGTGCCAGCAGTTACTCGCTTGTTAACTATGGCTACACCTTC.

The chain couples TRBV6-4 to TRBJ2-3, with 10 bases aligning to TRBD2. J lost 7 bases, V lost 5 bases, and 6 bases had no gene match. This CDR3 has 14 amino acids. The germline gives CDR1 MRHNA, CDR2 SNTAGT. CDR3 region: CASSQGTSENTQYF. For the CDR3, the DNA is TGTGCCAGCAGTCAAGGGACTAGCGAAAATACGCAGTATTTT.

There are a few counts of this clone. V and J are TRBV19 and TRBJ2-2; possibly TRBD1 or TRBD2 for D (5 bases each). This CDR3 spans 15 amino acids. The V end lost 4 bases, the J end lost 6 bases, and 15 bases lay between the germline ends. Germline V gene data show CDR1 as LNHDA and CDR2 as SQIVND (reference sequence). Here the CDR3 reads CASSKRTGTAGELFF. The CDR3 nucleotides are TGTGCCAGTAGTAAACGCACGGGGACGGCCGGGGAGCTGTTTTTT.